The TCR beta chain described here comes from a study of siplizumab effects on memory and regulatory T cells (dated by TCRdb to the late 2010s). General notes on the study: The effect of the anti-CD2 antibody siplizumab on alloreactive T-cell subsets was examined in allogeneic mixed lymphocyte reactions constructed from human PBMCs. General study outcomes and caveats: Among mappable alloreactive CD4+ clones, an average Treg-derived fraction of over 60% was observed with siplizumab, compared with 25% to 30% in control reactions. About 75-95% of proliferating CD4+ or CD8+ clones could not be given a naive or memory phenotype. Because sequences at frequencies below about 10^-5 were poorly captured, only a minor fraction of alloreactive clones could be mapped back to unstimulated subsets. Unstimulated naive T cells appeared to be more diverse than memory T cells, and naive cells seemed to make a substantial contribution to the alloresponse. No functional confirmation was obtained for the suppressive function of proliferating Tregs from siplizumab cultures. The cumulative frequency of alloreactive sequences that could be traced back to unstimulated CD4+ memory T cells was significantly reduced by siplizumab.

Sequences SEHNR (CDR1) and FQNEAQ (CDR2) are obtained from the germline V gene (reference sequence). Spanning cysteine to phenylalanine, the CDR3 consists of 18 amino acids. The entry retains the CDR3 DNA only, 54 bases that are in frame from base 1. V is pared back by 0 bases and J by 6 bases, with 21 bases lying between the germline termini. Receptor amplification or capture employed the immunoSEQ multiplex PCR assay. About 9.1 x 10^4 TCR templates per sample were assayed on the deep sequencing platform. Genomic DNA extracted from sorted T cells was used for TCRbeta CDR3 sequencing. The authors' pipeline ran thus. The R programming language was used for the clonal analysis of the TCRbeta CDR3 data. Alloreactive CD4+ and CD8+ clones were identified by comparing unstimulated samples to CFSE-low samples taken after the reaction. Regulatory or non-regulatory origin of alloreactive CD4+ clones was assigned by matching sequences to the sorted unstimulated Treg and non-Treg repertoires. The table was pulled from immuneACCESS by TCRdb, which kept in-frame rearrangements only. Such tables lose some clones; where checked, under half of the loss comes from unresolved V genes, and the rest has no known cause. V, J and clone size were drawn from that table, and D and trimming were deduced from the DNA. For this sample the table gives 70,000 or so clones, of which about 87% were detected only once. The top ten hold around 1.6% of the sample.

Regarding this clone: This clone's antigen is unknown. No per-base quality is available; no much larger clone lies one base away.

Sorted unstimulated T cells and proliferating T cells recovered from mixed lymphocyte reactions were subjected to TCRbeta CDR3 sequencing. Fresh whole blood from 9 to 11 HLA-typed healthy donors was used to isolate PBMCs. To map where alloreactive clones came from, unstimulated CD4+ regulatory T cells were FACS-sorted. The sequence is built from TRBV7-9 and TRBJ2-1, with the D gene tentatively TRBD1 or TRBD2, based on 5 matching bases in each. Material: Tregs sorted from blood. The sequence came from a human donor in good health. The nucleotide sequence is given as TGTGCCAGCAGCTTAGCGCGTGTGTGGACGGGGCCCTCCAATGAGCAGTTCTTC. Its translation reads: CASSLARVWTGPSNEQFF.